Only a few counts were recorded for the clone carrying this T cell receptor (beta chain). Its matching antigen is unknown. Using immunoSEQ multiplex PCR, the repertoire was profiled, and TCRdb retains in-frame clones only, with some absent. The sample gives approximately 120,000 clones, approximately 70% of which show up once; under 25% is in the top ten. This sample is drawn from a study of shared clonotypes between healthy human individuals. Whole-study findings and limits: Among the subsets, naive ones generally showed larger estimated richness than memory ones.

The ends lost 1 base at V and 0 bases at J; junction bases unmatched: 9. The CDR3 totals 19 residues. The germline gives CDR1 SGHTS, CDR2 YDEGEE. J is TRBJ2-3 and V is TRBV5-8; 12 bases are shared with TRBD1. The sequence was collected from a woman in her twenties or thirties in good health. Sequencing was carried out using memory CD8+ T cells sorted from blood. The subset is: CD45RO+ cells pooled with CCR7-negative TemRA cells. The CDR3 is CASSLIPGQGAGSTDTQYF. DNA for the CDR3: TGTGCCAGCAGCTTGATCCCGGGACAGGGGGCCGGTAGCACAGATACGCAGTATTTT.